The rows below give T cell receptor beta chains drawn from one sample of a study of CD4+ T cells in melanoma. TCRdb's table, derived via immunoSEQ multiplex PCR, lists solely in-frame clones and lacks some. The table has about 140,000 clones, around 90% seen once. Receptors originate from a human donor with melanoma. The CDR3 runs from the conserved cysteine through the conserved F or W. The order of the fields is D gene, clone size, V gene, J gene, CDR3 length, CDR3 protein, CDR3 DNA. D genes are given only for firm matches. A clone size is listed for some rows: how often the clone was seen (once, few, many), or a class if it is expanded.

-,-,TRBV28,TRBJ1-2,11,CASQANYGYTF,TGTGCCAGTCAGGCTAACTATGGCTACACCTTC
-,-,TRBV30,TRBJ2-7,13,CAWSVLPAYEQYF,TGTGCCTGGAGTGTACTTCCCGCCTACGAGCAGTACTTC
-,-,TRBV5-1,TRBJ2-5,13,CASSLTSQETQYF,TGCGCCAGCAGCTTGACTAGCCAAGAGACCCAGTACTTC
-,-,TRBV29-1,TRBJ2-7,12,CSVRGGSYEQYF,TGCAGCGTTCGCGGCGGCTCCTACGAGCAGTACTTC
-,-,TRBV6-6,TRBJ1-1,14,CASSFLDVGAEAFF,TGTGCCAGCAGTTTCCTCGATGTAGGGGCTGAAGCTTTCTTT
-,-,TRBV11-3,TRBJ2-7,12,CASSWGTSEQYF,TGTGCCAGCAGCTGGGGGACCTCCGAGCAGTACTTC
TRBD1,-,TRBV2,TRBJ1-4,13,CASEQGANEKLFF,TGTGCCAGCGAACAGGGGGCTAATGAAAAACTGTTTTTT
TRBD1,-,TRBV2,TRBJ1-6,16,CASRKQGALVNSPLHF,TGTGCCAGCAGAAAACAGGGGGCTCTGGTTAATTCACCCCTCCACTTT
TRBD2,-,TRBV2,TRBJ2-5,15,CASSEAVGGRETQYF,TGTGCCAGCAGTGAAGCGGTGGGGGGGAGAGAGACCCAGTACTTC
TRBD2,-,TRBV6-1,TRBJ2-1,15,CASSVERGGHNEQFF,TGTGCCAGCAGTGTGGAGCGGGGGGGCCACAATGAGCAGTTCTTC
-,-,TRBV19,TRBJ1-1,14,CASSKGRSNTEAFF,TGTGCCAGTAGTAAGGGACGGTCGAACACTGAAGCTTTCTTT
-,-,TRBV7-8,TRBJ2-3,13,CASSLSPTDTQYF,TGTGCCAGCAGCCTTAGCCCCACAGATACGCAGTATTTT
-,-,TRBV2,TRBJ1-1,15,CASSARAGRSTEAFF,TGTGCCAGCAGTGCTAGGGCAGGGAGGAGCACTGAAGCTTTCTTT
-,-,TRBV6-1,TRBJ2-7,14,CASVDRQQAYEQYF,TGTGCCTCCGTTGACAGACAGCAAGCCTACGAGCAGTACTTC
-,-,TRBV13,TRBJ1-4,15,CASSARDSANEKLFF,TGTGCCAGCAGCGCTAGAGACTCGGCTAATGAAAAACTGTTTTTT
-,-,TRBV7-2,TRBJ1-2,12,CASSSNRAGYTF,TGTGCCAGCAGCTCTAACAGGGCTGGCTACACCTTC
TRBD1,-,TRBV9,TRBJ1-6,15,CASTRTGQWNSPLHF,TGTGCCAGCACCAGAACGGGACAGTGGAATTCACCCCTCCACTTT
-,-,TRBV29-1,TRBJ1-1,15,CSVESSGGLNTEAFF,TGCAGCGTTGAATCCTCTGGGGGATTGAACACTGAAGCTTTCTTT
-,-,TRBV6-6,TRBJ2-1,14,CASISGSSYNEQFF,TGTGCCAGCATATCTGGAAGCTCCTACAATGAGCAGTTCTTC
TRBD1,-,TRBV2,TRBJ2-5,14,CASSGHRGQETQYF,TGTGCCAGCAGTGGACACAGGGGGCAAGAGACCCAGTACTTC
TRBD1,-,TRBV9,TRBJ2-1,15,CASSVTGGWYNEQFF,TGTGCCAGCAGCGTAACAGGGGGCTGGTACAATGAGCAGTTCTTC
-,-,TRBV7-7,TRBJ2-2,15,CASSLVSTNTGELFF,TGTGCTAGCAGCTTAGTCTCCACGAACACCGGGGAGCTGTTTTTT
-,once,TRBV6-1,TRBJ1-2,14,CASSEGIRGYGYTF,TGTGCCAGCAGTGAAGGGATCCGGGGCTATGGCTACACCTTC
-,-,TRBV7-3,TRBJ2-1,13,CASSSGVASEQFF,TGTGCCAGCAGCTCGGGAGTGGCGAGTGAGCAGTTCTTC
-,few,TRBV10-1,TRBJ1-5,13,CASSESLGQPQHF,TGCGCCAGCAGTGAGTCGTTGGGGCAGCCCCAGCATTTT
-,-,TRBV11-1,TRBJ2-1,15,CASSPESGRWNEQFF,TGTGCCAGCAGCCCAGAATCCGGAAGGTGGAATGAGCAGTTCTTC
-,-,TRBV9,TRBJ1-3,16,CASSVAGGYSGNTIYF,TGTGCCAGCAGCGTAGCTGGGGGTTACTCTGGAAACACCATATATTTT
-,-,TRBV11-2,TRBJ1-3,16,CASSPTRGGSGNTIYF,TGTGCCAGCAGCCCCACGAGAGGGGGGTCCGGAAACACCATATATTTT
-,-,TRBV19,TRBJ1-5,16,CASRQARGRGNQPQHF,TGTGCCAGTAGGCAGGCCCGGGGGCGCGGCAATCAGCCCCAGCATTTT